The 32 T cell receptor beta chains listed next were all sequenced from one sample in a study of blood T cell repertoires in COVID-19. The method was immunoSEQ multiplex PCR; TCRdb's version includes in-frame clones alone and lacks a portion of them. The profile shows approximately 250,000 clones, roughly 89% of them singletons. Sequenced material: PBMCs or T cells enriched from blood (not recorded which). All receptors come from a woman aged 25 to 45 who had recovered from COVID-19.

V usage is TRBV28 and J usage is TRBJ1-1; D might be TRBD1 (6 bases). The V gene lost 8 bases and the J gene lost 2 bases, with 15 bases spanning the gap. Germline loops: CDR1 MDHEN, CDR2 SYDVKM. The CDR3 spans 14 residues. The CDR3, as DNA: TGTGCCAGCCTCTCCCAACAGGGAAACACTGAAGCTTTCTTT. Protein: CASLSQQGNTEAFF.

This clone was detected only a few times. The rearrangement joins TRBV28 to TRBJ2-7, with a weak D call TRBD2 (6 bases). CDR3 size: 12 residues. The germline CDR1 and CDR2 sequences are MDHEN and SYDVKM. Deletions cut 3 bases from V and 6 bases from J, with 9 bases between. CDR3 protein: CASSFAGFEQYF. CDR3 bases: TGTGCCAGCAGTTTTGCGGGGTTCGAGCAGTACTTC.

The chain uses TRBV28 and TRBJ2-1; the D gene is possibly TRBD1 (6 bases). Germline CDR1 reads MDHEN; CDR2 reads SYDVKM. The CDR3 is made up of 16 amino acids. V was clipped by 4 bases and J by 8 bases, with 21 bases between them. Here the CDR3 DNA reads TGTGCCAGCAGTTCCTTTTCACAGGGTCCTGTCGATGAGCAGTTCTTC. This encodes CASSSFSQGPVDEQFF.

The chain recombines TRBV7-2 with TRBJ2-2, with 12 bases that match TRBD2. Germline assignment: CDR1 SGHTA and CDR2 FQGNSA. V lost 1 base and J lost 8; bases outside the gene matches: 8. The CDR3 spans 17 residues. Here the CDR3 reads CASSLDGTSGRLGELFF. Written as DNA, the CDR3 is TGTGCCAGCAGCTTAGACGGTACTAGCGGGAGGTTAGGGGAGCTGTTTTTT. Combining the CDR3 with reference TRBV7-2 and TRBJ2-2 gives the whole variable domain GAGVSQSPSNKVTEKGKDVELRCDPISGHTALYWYRQSLGQGLEFLIYFQGNSAPDKSGLPSDRFSAERTGGSVSTLTIQRTQQEDSAVYLCASSLDGTSGRLGELFFGEGSRLTVL.

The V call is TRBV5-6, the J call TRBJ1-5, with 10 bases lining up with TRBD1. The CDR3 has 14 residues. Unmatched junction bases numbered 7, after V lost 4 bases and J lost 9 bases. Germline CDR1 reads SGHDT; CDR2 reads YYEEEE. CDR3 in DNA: TGTGCCAGCAGCCCGGGACAGGGGTCGCGGCCCCAGCATTTT. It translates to CASSPGQGSRPQHF. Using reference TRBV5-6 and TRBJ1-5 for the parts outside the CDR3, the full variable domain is DAGVTQSPTHLIKTRGQQVTLRCSPKSGHDTVSWYQQALGQGPQFIFQYYEEEERQRGNFPDRFSGHQFPNYSSELNVNALLLGDSALYLCASSPGQGSRPQHFGDGTRLSIL.

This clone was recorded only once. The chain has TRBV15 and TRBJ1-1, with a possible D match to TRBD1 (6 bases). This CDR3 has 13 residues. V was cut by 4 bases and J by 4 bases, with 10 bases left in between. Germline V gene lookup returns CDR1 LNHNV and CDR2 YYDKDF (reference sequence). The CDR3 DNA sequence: TGTGCCACCAGCAAGGACAGACCCACTGAAGCTTTCTTT. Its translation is CATSKDRPTEAFF.

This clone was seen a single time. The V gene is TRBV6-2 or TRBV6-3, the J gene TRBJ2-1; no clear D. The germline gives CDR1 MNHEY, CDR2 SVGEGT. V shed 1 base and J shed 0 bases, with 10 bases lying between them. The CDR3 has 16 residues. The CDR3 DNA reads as TGTGCCAGCAGTTACTTGGCCCTCCGCTCCTACAATGAGCAGTTCTTC. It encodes CASSYLALRSYNEQFF.

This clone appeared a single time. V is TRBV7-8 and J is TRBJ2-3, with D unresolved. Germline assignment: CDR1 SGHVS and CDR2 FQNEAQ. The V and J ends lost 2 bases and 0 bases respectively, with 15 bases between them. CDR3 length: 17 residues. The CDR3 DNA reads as TGTGCCAGCAGCTTACTCAATAGTTTCTCTAGCACAGATACGCAGTATTTT. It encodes CASSLLNSFSSTDTQYF.

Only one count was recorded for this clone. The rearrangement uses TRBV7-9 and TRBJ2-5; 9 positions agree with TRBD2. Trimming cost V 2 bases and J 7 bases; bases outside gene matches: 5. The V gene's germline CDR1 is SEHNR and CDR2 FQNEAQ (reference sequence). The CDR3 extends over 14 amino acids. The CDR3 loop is CASSLPSGTGTQYF. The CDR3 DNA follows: TGTGCCAGCAGCTTACCTAGCGGGACGGGGACCCAGTACTTC.

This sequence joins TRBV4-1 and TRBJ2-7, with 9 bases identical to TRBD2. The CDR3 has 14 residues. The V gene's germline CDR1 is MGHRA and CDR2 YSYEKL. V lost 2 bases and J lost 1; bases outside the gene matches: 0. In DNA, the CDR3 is TGCGCCAGCAGCCAACTAGCGGGATCCTACGAGCAGTACTTC. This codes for CASSQLAGSYEQYF.

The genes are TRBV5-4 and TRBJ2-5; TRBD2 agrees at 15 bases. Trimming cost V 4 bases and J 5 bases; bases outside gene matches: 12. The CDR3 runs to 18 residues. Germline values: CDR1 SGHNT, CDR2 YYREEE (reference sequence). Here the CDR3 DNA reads TGTGCCAGCAGCCGGTCCGGGACTAGCGGGAGGACGCGGGAGACCCAGTACTTC. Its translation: CASSRSGTSGRTRETQYF.

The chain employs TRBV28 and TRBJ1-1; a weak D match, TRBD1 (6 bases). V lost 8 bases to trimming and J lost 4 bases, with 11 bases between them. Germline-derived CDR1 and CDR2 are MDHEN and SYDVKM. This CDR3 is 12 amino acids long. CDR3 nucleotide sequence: TGTGCCAGCCAGGGGTGGGGCACTGAAGCTTTCTTT. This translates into CASQGWGTEAFF.

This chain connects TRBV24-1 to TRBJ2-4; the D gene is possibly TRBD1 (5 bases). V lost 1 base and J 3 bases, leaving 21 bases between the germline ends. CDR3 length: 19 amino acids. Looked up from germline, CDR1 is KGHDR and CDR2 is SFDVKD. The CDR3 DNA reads TGTGCCACCAGTGATTTATTGTACCTGATAGGACAAAACAAAAACATTCAGTACTTC. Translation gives CATSDLLYLIGQNKNIQYF.

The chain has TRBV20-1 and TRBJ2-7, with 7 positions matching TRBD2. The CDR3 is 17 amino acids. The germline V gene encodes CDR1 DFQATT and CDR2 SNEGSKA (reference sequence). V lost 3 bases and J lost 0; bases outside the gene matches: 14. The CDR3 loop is CSASLFRGVTSSYEQYF. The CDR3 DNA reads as TGCAGTGCTAGTCTATTTCGGGGGGTGACTAGCTCCTACGAGCAGTACTTC.

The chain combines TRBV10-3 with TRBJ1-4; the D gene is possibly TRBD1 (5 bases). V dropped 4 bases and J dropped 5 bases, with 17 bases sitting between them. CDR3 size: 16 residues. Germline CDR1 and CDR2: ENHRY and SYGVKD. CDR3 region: CAISGGGETRNEKLFF. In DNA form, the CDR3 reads TGTGCCATCAGTGGTGGGGGGGAGACGCGGAATGAAAAACTGTTTTTT.

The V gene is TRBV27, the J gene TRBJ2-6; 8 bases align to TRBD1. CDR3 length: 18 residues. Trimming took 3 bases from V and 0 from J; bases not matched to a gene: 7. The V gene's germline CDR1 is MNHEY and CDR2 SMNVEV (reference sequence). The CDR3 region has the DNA TGTGCCAGCAGTTTGCCGGGACAGGCAGCCTCTGGGGCCAACGTCCTGACTTTC. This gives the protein CASSLPGQAASGANVLTF.

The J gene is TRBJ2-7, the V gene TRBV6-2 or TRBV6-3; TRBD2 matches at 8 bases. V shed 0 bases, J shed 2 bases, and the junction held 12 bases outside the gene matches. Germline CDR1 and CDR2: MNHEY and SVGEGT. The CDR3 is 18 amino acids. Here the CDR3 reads CASSYSRGGSDKPYEQYF. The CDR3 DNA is TGTGCCAGCAGTTACTCTCGGGGGGGAAGTGATAAACCCTACGAGCAGTACTTC.

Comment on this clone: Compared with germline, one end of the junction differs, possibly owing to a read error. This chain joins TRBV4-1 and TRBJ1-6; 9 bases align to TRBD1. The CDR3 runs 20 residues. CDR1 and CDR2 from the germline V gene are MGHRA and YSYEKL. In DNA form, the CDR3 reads TGCGCCAGCAGCCAAGAGACGGGGACAGGGCAATTGGGCTATAATTCACCCCTCTACTTT. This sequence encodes CASSQETGTGQLGYNSPLYF.

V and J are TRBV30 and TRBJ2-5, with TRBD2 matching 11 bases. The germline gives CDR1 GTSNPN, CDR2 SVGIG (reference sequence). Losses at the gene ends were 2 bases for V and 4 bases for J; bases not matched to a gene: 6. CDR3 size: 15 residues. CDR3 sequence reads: CAWSYGLAGGETQYF. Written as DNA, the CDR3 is TGTGCCTGGAGTTACGGCCTAGCGGGAGGAGAGACCCAGTACTTC.

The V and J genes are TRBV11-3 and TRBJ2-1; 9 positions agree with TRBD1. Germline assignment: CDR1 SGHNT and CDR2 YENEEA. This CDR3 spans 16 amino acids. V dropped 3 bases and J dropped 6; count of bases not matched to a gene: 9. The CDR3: CASSFFGTGFGNEQFF. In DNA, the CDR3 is TGTGCCAGCAGCTTCTTCGGGACAGGGTTTGGCAATGAGCAGTTCTTC.

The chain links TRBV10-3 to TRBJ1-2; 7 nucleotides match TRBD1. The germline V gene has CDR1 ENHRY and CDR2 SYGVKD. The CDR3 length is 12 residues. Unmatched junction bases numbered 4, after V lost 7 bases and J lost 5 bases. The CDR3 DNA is TGTGCCATCACTCCGACAGGGTATGGCTACACCTTC. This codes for CAITPTGYGYTF.

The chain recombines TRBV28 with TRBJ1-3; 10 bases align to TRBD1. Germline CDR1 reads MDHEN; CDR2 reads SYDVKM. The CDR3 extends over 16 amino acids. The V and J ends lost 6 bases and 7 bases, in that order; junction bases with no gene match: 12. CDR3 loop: CASRGQGRFARNTIYF. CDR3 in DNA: TGTGCCAGCAGGGGACAGGGGCGCTTCGCAAGGAACACCATATATTTT. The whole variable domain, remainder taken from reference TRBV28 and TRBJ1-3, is DVKVTQSSRYLVKRTGEKVFLECVQDMDHENMFWYRQDPGLGLRLIYFSYDVKMKEKGDIPEGYSVSREKKERFSLILESASTNQTSMYLCASRGQGRFARNTIYFGEGSWLTVV.

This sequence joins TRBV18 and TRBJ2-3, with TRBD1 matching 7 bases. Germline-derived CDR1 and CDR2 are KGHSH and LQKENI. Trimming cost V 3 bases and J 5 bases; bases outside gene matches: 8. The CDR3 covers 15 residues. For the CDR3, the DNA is TGTGCCAGCTCACCGGTAACAGGGGTTCAAGATACGCAGTATTTT. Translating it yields CASSPVTGVQDTQYF.

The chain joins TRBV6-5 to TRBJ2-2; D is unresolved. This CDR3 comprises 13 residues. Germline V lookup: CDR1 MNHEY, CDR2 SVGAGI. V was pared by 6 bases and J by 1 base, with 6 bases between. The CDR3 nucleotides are TGTGCCAGCAGGACTTGGAACACCGGGGAGCTGTTTTTT. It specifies CASRTWNTGELFF.

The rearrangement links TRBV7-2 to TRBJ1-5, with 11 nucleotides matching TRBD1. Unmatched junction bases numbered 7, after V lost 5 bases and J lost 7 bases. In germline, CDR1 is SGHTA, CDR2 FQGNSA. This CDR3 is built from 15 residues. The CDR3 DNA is TGTGCCAGCAGCGCCGGGACAGGGGGGTCCCAGCCCCAGCATTTT. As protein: CASSAGTGGSQPQHF.

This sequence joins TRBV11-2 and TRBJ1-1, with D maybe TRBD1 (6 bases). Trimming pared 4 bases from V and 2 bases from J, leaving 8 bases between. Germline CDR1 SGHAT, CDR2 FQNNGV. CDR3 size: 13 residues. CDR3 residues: CASSSDRNTEAFF. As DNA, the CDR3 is TGTGCCAGCAGCTCGGACAGAAACACTGAAGCTTTCTTT.

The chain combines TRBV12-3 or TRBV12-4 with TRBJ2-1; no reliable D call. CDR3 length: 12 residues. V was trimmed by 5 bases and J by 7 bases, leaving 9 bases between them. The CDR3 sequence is CASSQVLNEQFF. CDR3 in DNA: TGTGCCAGCAGTCAGGTCTTGAATGAGCAGTTCTTC.

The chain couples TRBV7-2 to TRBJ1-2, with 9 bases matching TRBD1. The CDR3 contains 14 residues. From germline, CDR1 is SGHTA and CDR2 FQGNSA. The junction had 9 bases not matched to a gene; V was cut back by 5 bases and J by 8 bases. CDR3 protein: CASSGLDRGGGYTF. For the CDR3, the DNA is TGTGCCAGCAGCGGATTGGACAGGGGCGGAGGCTACACCTTC.

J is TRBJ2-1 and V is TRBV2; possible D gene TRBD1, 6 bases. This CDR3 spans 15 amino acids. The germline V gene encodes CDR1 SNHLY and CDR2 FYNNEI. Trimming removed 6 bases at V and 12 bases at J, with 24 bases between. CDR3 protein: CASSVQGLGSKGQFF. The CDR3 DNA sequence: TGTGCCAGCAGCGTACAGGGTTTAGGATCTAAGGGGCAGTTCTTC.

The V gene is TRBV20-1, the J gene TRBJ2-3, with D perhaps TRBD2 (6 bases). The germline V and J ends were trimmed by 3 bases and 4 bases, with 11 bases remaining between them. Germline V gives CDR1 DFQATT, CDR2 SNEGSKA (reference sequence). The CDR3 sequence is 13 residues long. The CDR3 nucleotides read TGCAGTGCTAGTGGTAGCGGAGCAGATACGCAGTATTTT. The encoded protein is CSASGSGADTQYF.

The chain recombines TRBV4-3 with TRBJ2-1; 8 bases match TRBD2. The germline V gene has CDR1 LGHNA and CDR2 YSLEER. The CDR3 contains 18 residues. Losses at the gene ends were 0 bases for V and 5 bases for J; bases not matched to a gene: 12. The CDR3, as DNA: TGCGCCAGCAGCCAAGAAAGAACTAGCGGAGCTTTTAACAATGAGCAGTTCTTC. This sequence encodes CASSQERTSGAFNNEQFF.

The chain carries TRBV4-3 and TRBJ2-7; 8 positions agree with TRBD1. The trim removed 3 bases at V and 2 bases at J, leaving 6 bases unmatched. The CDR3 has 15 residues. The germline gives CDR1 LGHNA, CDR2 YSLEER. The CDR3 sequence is CASSHSRRGPYEQYF. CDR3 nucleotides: TGCGCCAGCAGCCATTCGCGCAGGGGGCCCTACGAGCAGTACTTC.